The present entry profiles one TCR beta chain with its context. Its specificity is not known. The J segment lost 3 bases and the V segment lost 3 bases, leaving 5 bases of the junction unmatched. Germline CDR1 and CDR2: SGHDT and YYEEEE. CDR3 size: 14 residues. This sample is drawn from a study of Ad26.COV2.S vaccination and SARS-CoV-2 variants. Study details: COV1001, an Ad26.COV2.S trial, supplied this vaccine-arm donor.

Treatment described: roughly 19 received Ad26.COV2.S at low or high dose, single or two shots; about 5 received placebo; per-sample allocation not given. All samples were drawn on day 63, counting from the first vaccine or placebo injection. Profiling relied on immunoSEQ multiplex PCR, and the TCRdb table lists in-frame clones only, not all of them. The sample lists about 680,000 clones; about 89% were seen once. Study-level results: Analyses of TCR breadth and depth may have underestimated total T cell responses.

Sample: peripheral blood, taken in a trial of Ad26.COV2.S vaccine versus placebo. This clonotype was sampled from a person aged 18-65 years who received the Ad26.COV2.S COVID-19 vaccine or a placebo. The chain recombines TRBV5-6 with TRBJ2-5, with 7 bases matching TRBD1. CDR3 DNA sequence: TGTGCCAGCAGCTCTAGACAGGGCAAAGAGACCCAGTACTTC. It specifies CASSSRQGKETQYF.